This T cell receptor (beta chain) stems from a study of immune evolution from preneoplasia to lung adenocarcinoma. Assay used: immunoSEQ multiplex PCR; TCRdb lists only in-frame clones, some missing. Of about 41,000 clones listed, around 79% were seen once; the top ten hold roughly 4.7%. Per germline, CDR1 LNHDA and CDR2 SQIVND (reference sequence). This CDR3 contains 15 residues. Trimming took off 6 bases at V and 4 bases at J, with 18 bases between the two ends. There are a few counts of this clone. This sequence originates from a person aged 55 to 75 with lung adenocarcinoma. The sample comprised FFPE invasive lung adenocarcinoma tissue. J is TRBJ1-2 and V is TRBV19; a weak D match, TRBD1 (6 bases). As DNA, the CDR3 is TGTGCCAGTAGACCTGGACAGTCAGGGTTCTATGGCTACACCTTC. Translation gives CASRPGQSGFYGYTF.